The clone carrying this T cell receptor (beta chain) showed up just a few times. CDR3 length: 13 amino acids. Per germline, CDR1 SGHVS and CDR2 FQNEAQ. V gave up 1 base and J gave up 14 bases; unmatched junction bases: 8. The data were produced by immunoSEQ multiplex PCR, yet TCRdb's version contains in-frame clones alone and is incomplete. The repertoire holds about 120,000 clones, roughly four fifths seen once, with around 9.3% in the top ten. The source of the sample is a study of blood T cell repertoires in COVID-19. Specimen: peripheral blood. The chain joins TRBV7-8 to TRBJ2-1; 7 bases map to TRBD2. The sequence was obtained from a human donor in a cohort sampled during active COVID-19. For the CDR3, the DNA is TGTGCCAGCAGCTTAGTTATTGCGGGGGTGGAGTTCTTC. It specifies CASSLVIAGVEFF.